Listed below are T cell receptor beta chains from one sample, sequenced in a study of PD-L1 blockade in urothelial cancer. The method was immunoSEQ multiplex PCR; TCRdb's version includes in-frame clones alone and lacks a portion of them. In the table there are some 110,000 clones, roughly 90% of which are singletons. This specimen was PBMCs, taken around atezolizumab (anti-PD-L1) treatment. Receptors were obtained from a man in his sixties with urothelial cancer. The CDR3 runs from the conserved cysteine through the conserved F or W. A D gene is named only where the DNA matches it firmly. Size is stated for part of the rows, as once, few or many counts, or as a class when the clone is expanded.

DNA: TGTGCCAGCAGCTTGGATCGGAGCTCTGGAAACACCATATATTTT; CDR3: CASSLDRSSGNTIYF; D: NA; J: TRBJ1-3; size: once; V: TRBV5-4
DNA: TGTGCCAGCAGCTTAGGTACGAGCTCCTACGAGCAGTACTTC; CDR3: CASSLGTSSYEQYF; D: NA; J: TRBJ2-7; size: NA; V: TRBV13
DNA: TGCGCCAGCAGCTTTACAGGGGGCAGAACCGGGGAGCTGTTTTTT; CDR3: CASSFTGGRTGELFF; D: TRBD1; J: TRBJ2-2; size: NA; V: TRBV5-1
DNA: TGTGCCAGCAGCCGGGGGGGTCCGGAAGAGACCCAGTACTTC; CDR3: CASSRGGPEETQYF; D: TRBD2; J: TRBJ2-5; size: NA; V: TRBV7-9
DNA: TGTGCCAGCAGCGTAACAGGGGCCACAGATACGCAGTATTTT; CDR3: CASSVTGATDTQYF; D: TRBD1; J: TRBJ2-3; size: NA; V: TRBV9
DNA: TGTGCCAGCAGCTCCAGCGGAAGAATGACAGATACGCAGTATTTT; CDR3: CASSSSGRMTDTQYF; D: NA; J: TRBJ2-3; size: NA; V: TRBV7-6
DNA: TGCGCCAGCAGCATCCGTAGCCAAGAGACCCAGTACTTC; CDR3: CASSIRSQETQYF; D: NA; J: TRBJ2-5; size: once; V: TRBV5-1
DNA: TGCGCCAGCAGCTCCGGGACAGCGACCTACGAGCAGTACTTC; CDR3: CASSSGTATYEQYF; D: TRBD1; J: TRBJ2-7; size: once; V: TRBV5-1
DNA: TGTGCCAGCTCCCCCACCTCGGGATCCTACGAGCAGTACTTC; CDR3: CASSPTSGSYEQYF; D: NA; J: TRBJ2-7; size: NA; V: TRBV18
DNA: TGTGCCAGCAGCCAAGATGCGGTTCGGGAGAACACTGAAGCTTTCTTT; CDR3: CASSQDAVRENTEAFF; D: NA; J: TRBJ1-1; size: once; V: TRBV4-2
DNA: TGTGCCAGCAGCTTAGGGACAGGCGTAACTTCCGGGGCCAACGTCCTGACTTTC; CDR3: CASSLGTGVTSGANVLTF; D: TRBD1; J: TRBJ2-6; size: NA; V: TRBV11-2
DNA: TGTGCCAGCAGCTTGGTCTTCCAAGAGACCCAGTACTTC; CDR3: CASSLVFQETQYF; D: NA; J: TRBJ2-5; size: NA; V: TRBV5-4
DNA: TGCGCCAGCAGCTTGCAGGGTGGAGCAACTAATGAAAAACTGTTTTTT; CDR3: CASSLQGGATNEKLFF; D: NA; J: TRBJ1-4; size: NA; V: TRBV5-1
DNA: TGTGCCAGCAGTGAGGGCAGGGGGCCGGGCACAGATACGCAGTATTTT; CDR3: CASSEGRGPGTDTQYF; D: TRBD1; J: TRBJ2-3; size: NA; V: TRBV2
DNA: TGTGCCAGCAGCCAAGGGGGGCAGGTGAATCAGCCCCAGCATTTT; CDR3: CASSQGGQVNQPQHF; D: NA; J: TRBJ1-5; size: NA; V: TRBV14
DNA: TGTGCCACCTCGGACAGGGCGAACACCGGGGAGCTGTTTTTT; CDR3: CATSDRANTGELFF; D: TRBD1; J: TRBJ2-2; size: NA; V: TRBV15
DNA: TGTGCCTGGTCTGGGGGACAGGGGTACGAGCAGTACTTC; CDR3: CAWSGGQGYEQYF; D: TRBD1; J: TRBJ2-7; size: once; V: TRBV30
DNA: TGTGCCTGGAACCCAATGCAGAACTACAATGAGCAGTTCTTC; CDR3: CAWNPMQNYNEQFF; D: NA; J: TRBJ2-1; size: NA; V: TRBV30
DNA: TGTGCCAGCAGATTAGCCGGGACAGGGGCCTACGAGCAGTACTTC; CDR3: CASRLAGTGAYEQYF; D: TRBD1; J: TRBJ2-7; size: NA; V: TRBV6-5
DNA: TGTGCCAGCCCTACCCCTAACGACAGGGGCGGGGAGCAGTACTTC; CDR3: CASPTPNDRGGEQYF; D: TRBD1; J: TRBJ2-7; size: once; V: TRBV27
DNA: TGTGCCAGCAGCGGAGAGGGAGGGGGGACTGAAGCTTTCTTT; CDR3: CASSGEGGGTEAFF; D: NA; J: TRBJ1-1; size: NA; V: TRBV9
DNA: TGTGCCACCAACACCAGGAGCGGGGGGGCTAGCACAGATACGCAGTATTTT; CDR3: CATNTRSGGASTDTQYF; D: TRBD2; J: TRBJ2-3; size: NA; V: TRBV7-9
DNA: TGTGCCAGCAGCGGAATACACGCTGGGGGCCTAGCGGGAACGGTCAATGAGCAGTTCTTC; CDR3: CASSGIHAGGLAGTVNEQFF; D: TRBD2; J: TRBJ2-1; size: NA; V: TRBV9
DNA: TGTGCCAGTCCTTGGCCAGGGGGTAGGAATCAGCCCCAGCATTTT; CDR3: CASPWPGGRNQPQHF; D: TRBD1; J: TRBJ1-5; size: NA; V: TRBV6-6
DNA: TGTGCCAGCAGCTTGCGGGCTAGCGGGGGGGCCGGGGAGCTGTTTTTT; CDR3: CASSLRASGGAGELFF; D: TRBD2; J: TRBJ2-2; size: NA; V: TRBV5-6
DNA: TGCGCCAGCAGTCAAGTGTCGGGACAGGGGTCCTACGAGCAGTACTTC; CDR3: CASSQVSGQGSYEQYF; D: TRBD1; J: TRBJ2-7; size: NA; V: TRBV23-1
DNA: TGTGCCAGTGGGTCACTAGGAGGTGAAGCTTTCTTT; CDR3: CASGSLGGEAFF; D: NA; J: TRBJ1-1; size: NA; V: TRBV19
DNA: TGCAGCGTGGGACAGGGAGGTTTGGGCTACGAGCAGTACTTC; CDR3: CSVGQGGLGYEQYF; D: TRBD1; J: TRBJ2-7; size: once; V: TRBV29-1
DNA: TGTGCCACCCAAAGGGACAGCCCCTACGAGCAGTACTTC; CDR3: CATQRDSPYEQYF; D: TRBD1; J: TRBJ2-7; size: NA; V: TRBV6-5
DNA: TGTGCCAGCAGTTACCCGGGACAGGGGGGGGACGAGCAGTACTTC; CDR3: CASSYPGQGGDEQYF; D: TRBD1; J: TRBJ2-7; size: NA; V: TRBV6-6
DNA: TGTGCCAGCAGTAACAGAATGAACACTGAAGCTTTCTTT; CDR3: CASSNRMNTEAFF; D: NA; J: TRBJ1-1; size: NA; V: TRBV6-4
DNA: TGCAGCGTTGAAGGTAGAACTAGCACAGATACGCAGTATTTT; CDR3: CSVEGRTSTDTQYF; D: NA; J: TRBJ2-3; size: NA; V: TRBV29-1
DNA: TGTGCCAGCAGCTGGACGGGAGTGGTGTACAATGAGCAGTTCTTC; CDR3: CASSWTGVVYNEQFF; D: NA; J: TRBJ2-1; size: NA; V: TRBV7-2
DNA: TGCGCCACCCACCCGCAGGGGAACACCGGGGAGCTGTTTTTT; CDR3: CATHPQGNTGELFF; D: NA; J: TRBJ2-2; size: NA; V: TRBV5-1
DNA: TGTGCCTGGACCCTCCAAGGGGGCTATGGCTACACCTTC; CDR3: CAWTLQGGYGYTF; D: NA; J: TRBJ1-2; size: NA; V: TRBV30
DNA: TGTGCCTGGAGTGTAACTATCCTCTATGGCTACACCTTC; CDR3: CAWSVTILYGYTF; D: NA; J: TRBJ1-2; size: few; V: TRBV30
DNA: TGCGCCAGCAGCTTGGAGGCAGGGGGTGATCAGCCCCAGCATTTT; CDR3: CASSLEAGGDQPQHF; D: TRBD1; J: TRBJ1-5; size: NA; V: TRBV5-1
DNA: TGTGCCAGCAGCTATGGACAGCAAGAGACCCAGTACTTC; CDR3: CASSYGQQETQYF; D: NA; J: TRBJ2-5; size: NA; V: TRBV13
DNA: TGCGCCAGCAGCCAACTTAGCGGGAGGCCTTACAATGAGCAGTTCTTC; CDR3: CASSQLSGRPYNEQFF; D: TRBD2; J: TRBJ2-1; size: NA; V: TRBV4-1
DNA: TGTGCCAGCAGCGTAGCCGGGGCAGGGGCCCCCGGCTACACCTTC; CDR3: CASSVAGAGAPGYTF; D: NA; J: TRBJ1-2; size: NA; V: TRBV9
DNA: TGTGCCACCAGCAGAGATCGCGGGATTTCAGATACGCAGTATTTT; CDR3: CATSRDRGISDTQYF; D: NA; J: TRBJ2-3; size: NA; V: TRBV15
DNA: TGTGCCAGCAGCGTAGGGACTAGCGGGGGTGTTCGTAGGGAGCTGTTTTTT; CDR3: CASSVGTSGGVRRELFF; D: TRBD2; J: TRBJ2-2; size: NA; V: TRBV9
DNA: TGCGCCAGCAGCCAAGATGTCCTCCAGAATACGCAGTATTTT; CDR3: CASSQDVLQNTQYF; D: NA; J: TRBJ2-3; size: NA; V: TRBV4-3
DNA: TGTGCCAGCAGTGGTGGGGGGGGTTCAGATACGCAGTATTTT; CDR3: CASSGGGGSDTQYF; D: TRBD2; J: TRBJ2-3; size: NA; V: TRBV6-1
DNA: TGTGCCAGCAGCCCCTCAGGGGCTAACTATGGCTACACCTTC; CDR3: CASSPSGANYGYTF; D: NA; J: TRBJ1-2; size: NA; V: TRBV7-9
DNA: TGCGCCAGCAGCTCCGGGACTAGCGGGAGAGTAAGGAATGAGCAGTTCTTC; CDR3: CASSSGTSGRVRNEQFF; D: TRBD2; J: TRBJ2-1; size: NA; V: TRBV5-1
DNA: TGTGCCTTAGGGACACCGAGTAAATCTGAAGCTTTCTTT; CDR3: CALGTPSKSEAFF; D: NA; J: TRBJ1-1; size: few; V: TRBV30
DNA: TGTGCCAGCATGAGCGGGAATACGCAGTATTTT; CDR3: CASMSGNTQYF; D: NA; J: TRBJ2-3; size: NA; V: TRBV21-1
DNA: TGTGCCAGCAGCTTAGGGCAGGGGAACAATCAGCCCCAGCATTTT; CDR3: CASSLGQGNNQPQHF; D: NA; J: TRBJ1-5; size: NA; V: TRBV7-2
DNA: TGTGCCAGCAGCTCTGACAGGGAACACGAGCAGTACTTC; CDR3: CASSSDREHEQYF; D: TRBD1; J: TRBJ2-7; size: NA; V: TRBV7-8
DNA: TGTGCCAGCAGCTTAAGTCAGGGGCTTGGCGGGGAGCTGTTTTTT; CDR3: CASSLSQGLGGELFF; D: NA; J: TRBJ2-2; size: NA; V: TRBV7-2